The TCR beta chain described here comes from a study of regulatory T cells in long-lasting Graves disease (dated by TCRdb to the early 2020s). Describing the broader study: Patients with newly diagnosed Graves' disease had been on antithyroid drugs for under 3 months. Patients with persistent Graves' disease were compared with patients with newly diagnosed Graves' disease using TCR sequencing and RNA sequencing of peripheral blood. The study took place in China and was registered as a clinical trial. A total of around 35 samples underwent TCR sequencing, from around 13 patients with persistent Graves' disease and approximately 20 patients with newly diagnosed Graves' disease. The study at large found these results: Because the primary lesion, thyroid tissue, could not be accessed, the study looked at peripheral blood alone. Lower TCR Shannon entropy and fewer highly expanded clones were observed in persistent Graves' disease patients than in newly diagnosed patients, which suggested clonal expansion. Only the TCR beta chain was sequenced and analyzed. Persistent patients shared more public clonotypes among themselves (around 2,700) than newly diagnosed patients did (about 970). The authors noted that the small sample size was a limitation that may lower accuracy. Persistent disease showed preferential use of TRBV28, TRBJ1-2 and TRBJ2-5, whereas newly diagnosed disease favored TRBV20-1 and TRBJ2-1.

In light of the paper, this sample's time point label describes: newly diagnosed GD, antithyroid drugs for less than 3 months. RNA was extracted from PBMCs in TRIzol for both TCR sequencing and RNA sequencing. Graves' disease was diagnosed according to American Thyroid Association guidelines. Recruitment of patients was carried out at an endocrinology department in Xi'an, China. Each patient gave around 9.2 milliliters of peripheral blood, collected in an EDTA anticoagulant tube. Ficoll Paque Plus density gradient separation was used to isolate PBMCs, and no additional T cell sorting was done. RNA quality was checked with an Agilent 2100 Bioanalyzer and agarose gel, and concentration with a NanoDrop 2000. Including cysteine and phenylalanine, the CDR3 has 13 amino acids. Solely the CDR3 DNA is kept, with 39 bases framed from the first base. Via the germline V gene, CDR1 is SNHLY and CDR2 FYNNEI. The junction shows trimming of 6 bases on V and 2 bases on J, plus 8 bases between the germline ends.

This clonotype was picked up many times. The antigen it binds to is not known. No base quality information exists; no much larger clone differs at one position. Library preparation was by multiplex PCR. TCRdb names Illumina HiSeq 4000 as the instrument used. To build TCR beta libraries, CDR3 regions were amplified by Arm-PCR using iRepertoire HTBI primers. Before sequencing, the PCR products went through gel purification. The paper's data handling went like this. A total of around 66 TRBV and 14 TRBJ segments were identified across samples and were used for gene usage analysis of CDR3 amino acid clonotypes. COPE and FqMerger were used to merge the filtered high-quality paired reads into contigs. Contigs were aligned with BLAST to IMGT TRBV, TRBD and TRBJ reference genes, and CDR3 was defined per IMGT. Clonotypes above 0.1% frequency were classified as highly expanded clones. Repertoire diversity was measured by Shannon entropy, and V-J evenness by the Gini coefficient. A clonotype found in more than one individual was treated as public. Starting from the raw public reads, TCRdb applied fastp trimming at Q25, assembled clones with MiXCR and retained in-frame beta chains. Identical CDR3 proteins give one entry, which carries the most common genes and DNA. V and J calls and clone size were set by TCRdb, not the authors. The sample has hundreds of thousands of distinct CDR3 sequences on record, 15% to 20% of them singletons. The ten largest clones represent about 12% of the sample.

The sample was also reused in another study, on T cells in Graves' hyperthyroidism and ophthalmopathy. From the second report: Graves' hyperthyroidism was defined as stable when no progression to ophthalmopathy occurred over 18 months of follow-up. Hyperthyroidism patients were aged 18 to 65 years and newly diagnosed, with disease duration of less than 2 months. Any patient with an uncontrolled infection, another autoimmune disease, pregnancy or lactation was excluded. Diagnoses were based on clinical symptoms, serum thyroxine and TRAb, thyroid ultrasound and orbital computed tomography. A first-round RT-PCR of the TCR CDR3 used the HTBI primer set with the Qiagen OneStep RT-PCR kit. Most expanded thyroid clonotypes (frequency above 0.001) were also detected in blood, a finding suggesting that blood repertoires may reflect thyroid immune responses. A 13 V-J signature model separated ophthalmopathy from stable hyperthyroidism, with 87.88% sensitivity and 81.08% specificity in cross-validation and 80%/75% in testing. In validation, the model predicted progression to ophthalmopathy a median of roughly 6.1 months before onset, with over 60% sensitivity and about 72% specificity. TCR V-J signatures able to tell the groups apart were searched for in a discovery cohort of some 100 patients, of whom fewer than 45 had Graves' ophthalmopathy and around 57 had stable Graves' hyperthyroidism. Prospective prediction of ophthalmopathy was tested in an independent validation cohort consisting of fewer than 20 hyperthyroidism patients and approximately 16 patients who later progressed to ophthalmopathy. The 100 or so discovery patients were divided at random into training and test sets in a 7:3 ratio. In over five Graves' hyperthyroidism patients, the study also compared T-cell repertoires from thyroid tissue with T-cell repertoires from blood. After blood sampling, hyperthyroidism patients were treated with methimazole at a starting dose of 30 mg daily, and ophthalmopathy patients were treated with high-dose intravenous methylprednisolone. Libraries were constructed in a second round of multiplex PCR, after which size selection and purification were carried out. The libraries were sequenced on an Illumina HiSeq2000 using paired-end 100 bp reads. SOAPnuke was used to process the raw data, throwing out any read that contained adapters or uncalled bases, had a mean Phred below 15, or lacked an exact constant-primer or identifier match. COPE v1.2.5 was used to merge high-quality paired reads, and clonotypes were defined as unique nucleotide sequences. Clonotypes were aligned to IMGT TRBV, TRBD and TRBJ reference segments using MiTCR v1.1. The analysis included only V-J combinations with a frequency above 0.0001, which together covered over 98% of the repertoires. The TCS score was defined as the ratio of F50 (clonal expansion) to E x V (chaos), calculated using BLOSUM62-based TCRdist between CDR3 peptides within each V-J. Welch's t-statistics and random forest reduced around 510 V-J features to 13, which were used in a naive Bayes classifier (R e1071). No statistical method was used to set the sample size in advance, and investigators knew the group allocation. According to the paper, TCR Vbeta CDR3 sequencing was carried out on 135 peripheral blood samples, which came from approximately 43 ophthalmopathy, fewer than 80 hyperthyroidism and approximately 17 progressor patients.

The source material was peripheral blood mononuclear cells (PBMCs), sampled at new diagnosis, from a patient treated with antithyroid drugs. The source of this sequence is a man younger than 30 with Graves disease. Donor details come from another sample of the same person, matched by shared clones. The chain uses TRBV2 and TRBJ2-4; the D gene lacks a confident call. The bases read TGTGCCAGCAGGAGTGTCTCCAAAAACATTCAGTACTTC. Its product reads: CASRSVSKNIQYF.